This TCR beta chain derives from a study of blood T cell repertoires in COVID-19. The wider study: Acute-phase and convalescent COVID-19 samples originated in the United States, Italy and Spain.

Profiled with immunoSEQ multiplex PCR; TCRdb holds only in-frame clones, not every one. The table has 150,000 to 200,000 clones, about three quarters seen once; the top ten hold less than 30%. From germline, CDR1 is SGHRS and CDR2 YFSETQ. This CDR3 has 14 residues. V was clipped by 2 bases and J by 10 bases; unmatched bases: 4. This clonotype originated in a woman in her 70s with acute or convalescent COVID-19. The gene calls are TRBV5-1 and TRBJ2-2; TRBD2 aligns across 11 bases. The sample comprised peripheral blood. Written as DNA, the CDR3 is TGCGCCAGCAGCTTACTAGCGGGAGATGAGGAGCTGTTTTTT. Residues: CASSLLAGDEELFF.